This TCR beta chain is drawn from a study of blood T cell repertoires in COVID-19 (dated by TCRdb to the early 2020s). General notes on the study: The collaborator samples originated in the United States, Italy and Spain and spanned the acute and convalescent phases of COVID-19. The prospective study material was composed of cDNA or gDNA derived from T cells, B-cell-depleted T cells, or PBMCs. Deeply sampled blood TCRbeta repertoires from subjects exposed to, actively infected with, or recovered from COVID-19 were included in the dataset. A freely available public database, intended as a resource for researchers studying the immune response to SARS-CoV-2, is where the repertoires were released. Samples came from the ongoing ImmuneRACE study (first 160 participants) plus 1,254 subjects from 6 global collaborators. Nearly every sample came with metadata listing a de-identified subject ID, COVID-19 status, age in years and sex. HLA class I and class II types, where available, came from metadata supplied by the sample provider rather than from assay-based typing. General study outcomes and caveats: The amount of clinical and demographic metadata varied by source and participant and was provided uncurated.

Remarks on this clone: Its antigen is still unknown. The input lacks base qualities; no much larger clone sits a single base away.

Relative to germline, V is missing 6 bases and J is missing 7 bases, with 4 bases of the junction outside any gene match. There are 12 amino acids in the CDR3, from cysteine to phenylalanine inclusive. Only the CDR3 DNA stays, 36 bases, in frame from base 1. Collaborating institutions collected whole blood in K2EDTA tubes following their own protocols. For TCRbeta analysis, collaborator samples were shipped as frozen whole blood, as isolated PBMCs, or as DNA extracted from either sample type. TCRbeta CDR3 regions were amplified from genomic DNA using the immunoSEQ Assay, a bias-controlled multiplex PCR. The original pipeline was this. The number of nucleated cells in each sample was estimated by amplification of reference gene primers within the assay. Sequence reads were collapsed and filtered to measure the absolute abundance of every unique TCRbeta CDR3 rearrangement. For each sample, productive Simpson clonality was calculated by taking the square root of Simpson's diversity index across productive rearrangements. This immuneACCESS table, as held by TCRdb, lists in-frame sequences with V and J called but not all clones. Of the missing ones, under half trace to an unresolved V gene in checked studies; the others have no known cause. The D gene and trimming were derived from the DNA, and the V and J assignments and clone size from that table. In this sample the table shows hundreds of thousands of clones, 82% of which occur a single time. 3.6% of the sample goes to the ten largest clones.

Sequencing used peripheral blood. This chain joins TRBV12-3 or TRBV12-4 to TRBJ2-5; TRBD2 matches 8 bases in the middle. This TCR derives from a woman of 80 years or more with acute or convalescent COVID-19. The CDR3 protein: CASSPGGWTQYF. The nucleotides read TGTGCCAGCAGCCCGGGGGGGTGGACCCAGTACTTC.